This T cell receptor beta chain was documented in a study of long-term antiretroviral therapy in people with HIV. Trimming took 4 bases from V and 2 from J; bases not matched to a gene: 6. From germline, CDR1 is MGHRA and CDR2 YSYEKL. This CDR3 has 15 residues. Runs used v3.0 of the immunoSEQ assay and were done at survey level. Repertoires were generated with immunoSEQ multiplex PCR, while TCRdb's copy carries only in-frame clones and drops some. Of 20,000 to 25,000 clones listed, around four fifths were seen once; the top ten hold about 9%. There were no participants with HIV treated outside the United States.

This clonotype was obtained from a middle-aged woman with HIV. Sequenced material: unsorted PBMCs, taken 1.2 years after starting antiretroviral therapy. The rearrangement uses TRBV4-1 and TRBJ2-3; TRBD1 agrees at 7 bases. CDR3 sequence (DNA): TGCGCCAGCAGCCTGTCCGGGACAGACACAGATACGCAGTATTTT. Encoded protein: CASSLSGTDTDTQYF.